The clone carrying this T cell receptor beta chain showed up just a few times. A Seattle source enrolled patients during active infection and followed them longitudinally. The sample originates from a study of blood T cell repertoires in COVID-19. Generated by immunoSEQ multiplex PCR, the TCRdb table keeps only in-frame clones and is missing some. The sample records fewer than 300,000 clones, about nine tenths being singletons. Trimming took 6 bases from V and 6 from J; bases not matched to a gene: 10. Germline values: CDR1 SNHLY, CDR2 FYNNEI. The CDR3 sequence is 14 residues long. This chain links TRBV2 with TRBJ1-1, with 7 bases identical to TRBD1. Sequencing was carried out using peripheral blood. The clonotype originates from a young woman with COVID-19, enrolled during active disease. The CDR3 sequence is CASRTRGQGPEAFF. The DNA for the CDR3 is TGTGCCAGCAGGACAAGGGGGCAGGGCCCTGAAGCTTTCTTT.